These 7 T cell receptor beta chains were all obtained from the same sample, sequenced in a study of CD8+ T cells in alopecia areata. Sequencing used cDNA as its template, made by extracting RNA and reverse transcribing it. Method: immunoSEQ multiplex PCR; TCRdb's copy keeps in-frame clones and lacks some. The table has over 150,000 clones, more than 60% seen once. Sample: CD4+ T cells sorted from blood, taken at week 0. These receptors were taken from a human donor with alopecia areata.

On this clone: Other DNA sequences within the sample encode an identical CDR3. The gene calls are TRBV29-1 and TRBJ1-2; D remains unclear. CDR1 is SQVTM and CDR2 is ANQGSEA in the germline V gene. V shed 6 bases and J shed 8 bases, with 4 bases lying between them. There are 8 residues in the CDR3. CDR3 loop: CSVEGYTF. CDR3 nucleotides: TGCAGCGTGGAGGGCTACACCTTC.

The rearrangement uses TRBV28 and TRBJ2-6; D remains ambiguous. The CDR3 spans 16 residues. Trimming took 5 bases from V and 1 from J, leaving 12 bases between them. Germline values: CDR1 MDHEN, CDR2 SYDVKM. The CDR3 protein is CASSPHITSGANVLTF. The CDR3 region has the DNA TGTGCCAGCAGTCCCCATATTACATCTGGGGCCAACGTCCTGACTTTC.

The table lists this clone with a count of one. The CDR3 protein is CATSTPGQGISYEQYF. CDR3 bases: TGTGCCACCAGCACCCCCGGACAGGGCATCTCCTACGAGCAGTACTTC. This chain connects TRBV15 to TRBJ2-7, with TRBD1 identical over 8 bases. Germline CDR1 reads LNHNV; CDR2 reads YYDKDF (reference sequence). The CDR3 loop spans 16 amino acids. V was pared by 4 bases and J by 0 bases, with 8 bases of the junction left unmatched.

V gene TRBV11-2 combines with J gene TRBJ2-3; a weak D match, TRBD2 (6 bases). Germline V gives CDR1 SGHAT, CDR2 FQNNGV. The germline V and J ends were trimmed by 1 base and 8 bases, with 7 bases remaining between them. This CDR3 comprises 12 residues. CDR3 nucleotides: TGTGCCAGCAGCTTAGGAGCGGGTACGCAGTATTTT. Translated, it gives CASSLGAGTQYF.

This clone has only a few counts. This chain joins TRBV14 and TRBJ2-6; D not resolved. The CDR3 covers 15 residues. V was cut by 3 bases and J by 0 bases, with 6 bases left in between. Germline V gives CDR1 SGHDN, CDR2 FVKESK. CDR3 amino acids: CASSQALSGANVLTF. In DNA form, the CDR3 reads TGTGCCAGCAGCCAGGCCCTCTCTGGGGCCAACGTCCTGACTTTC.

This rearrangement joins TRBV19 to TRBJ1-1; D is unresolved. The CDR3 consists of 13 residues. With 5 bases removed from V and 0 bases from J, the gap between germline ends came to 7 bases. The germline V gene has CDR1 LNHDA and CDR2 SQIVND (reference sequence). CDR3: CASSSYMNTEAFF. The CDR3 DNA follows: TGTGCCAGTAGTTCATATATGAACACTGAAGCTTTCTTT.

The chain couples TRBV15 to TRBJ2-3; no firm D call. The germline gives CDR1 LNHNV, CDR2 YYDKDF (reference sequence). Trimming left V 5 bases short and J 2 bases short, with 17 bases between. The CDR3 extends over 16 amino acids. DNA of the CDR3: TGTGCCACCAGCCGTACGGCCGCGGCTGTCACAGATACGCAGTATTTT. Translating it yields CATSRTAAAVTDTQYF.